Here is one T cell receptor (beta chain) with its context. The data belong to a study of sequential checkpoint blockade in melanoma. Sequencing used immunoSEQ multiplex PCR; TCRdb keeps in-frame clones, though not all of them. The table has about 19,000 clones, roughly 73% seen once. Treatment denoted: randomized to nivolumab then ipilimumab (arm A) or the reverse (arm B). Sorted cells were live CD3+CD8+, lacking CD19 and CD56, from PBMCs. There are 17 residues in the CDR3. V trimming: 0 bases; J trimming: 0 bases; junction bases outside the gene matches: 4. The germline gives CDR1 SGHAT, CDR2 FQNNGV. V and J are TRBV11-2 and TRBJ2-1, with TRBD2 matching 8 bases. The sequencing used CD8+ T cells sorted from blood (inferred from file names), collected from a patient given nivolumab and ipilimumab in sequence. This clonotype was sampled from a human donor with melanoma. CDR3 sequence (DNA): TGTGCCAGCAGCTTAGATATAAGCGGGAGCTCCTACAATGAGCAGTTCTTC. Translating it yields CASSLDISGSSYNEQFF.